This T cell receptor (beta chain) was documented in a study of T cells in Graves' hyperthyroidism and ophthalmopathy. Study results and limitations: Blood samples included most of the expanded thyroid clonotypes exceeding 0.001.

Researchers amplified the TCR beta CDR3 regions from RNA transcripts. The HTBI primer set was used in a first-round RT-PCR of the TCR CDR3. TCRdb called the multiplex PCR reads again in MiXCR, with one record for every CDR3 protein. The sample lists approximately 570,000 distinct CDR3 sequences, 15% to 20% occurring once. This clonotype was counted between two and nine times. Its antigen is unknown. Each person with ophthalmopathy scored at least 3 on the Clinical Activity Score, reached NOSPECS grade 4 or higher, and had been ill under 3 months. Investigators excluded patients with uncontrolled infection, other autoimmune disease, pregnancy or lactation. Sequenced: blood. This TCR came from a middle-aged man with Graves' ophthalmopathy.

Written as DNA, the CDR3 is TGTGCCAGCAGTGAACAGGGCGGGATCTATGGCTACACCTTC. It translates to CASSEQGGIYGYTF. This chain uses TRBV2 with TRBJ1-2; D may be TRBD1 (5 bases). The CDR3 is 14 amino acids. Germline V gene data show CDR1 as SNHLY and CDR2 as FYNNEI. Trimming removed 2 bases at V and 4 bases at J, with 11 bases between.